This paragraph covers one T cell receptor beta chain sequence. Its antigen is as yet unknown. This sample is part of a study of cytomegalovirus exposure and HLA in healthy donors. Study findings and constraints: Some V segments (TRBV6-2 and TRBV6-3 among them) were excluded as indistinguishable. An assumption of roughly uniform sequencing depth across donors underlay the presence/absence analyses.

Unrecorded immune exposure was likely among donors, who were nominally healthy when sampled. V lost 2 bases and J lost 1, with 10 bases in between. CDR3 length: 15 residues. The germline CDR1 and CDR2 sequences are SGHVS and FNYEAQ. Primers: 60 Vbeta forward and 13 Jbeta reverse. Some clones are missing from TCRdb's copy, which holds only in-frame ones; the method was immunoSEQ multiplex PCR. The data hold roughly 130,000 clones, with approximately 65% observed a single time. The TCR sequence derives from an older woman in good health and CMV-seronegative. Sequencing was performed on PBMCs. The chain carries TRBV7-6 and TRBJ2-3, with D possibly TRBD2 on 5 matching bases. The CDR3 DNA is TGTGCCAGCAGCTTATCTGACGGGGGCACAGATACGCAGTATTTT. It yields the protein CASSLSDGGTDTQYF. The complete variable domain, with remaining parts taken from reference TRBV7-6 and TRBJ2-3, reads GAGVSQSPRYKVTKRGQDVALRCDPISGHVSLYWYRQALGQGPEFLTYFNYEAQQDKSGLPNDRFSAERPEGSISTLTIQRTEQRDSAMYRCASSLSDGGTDTQYFGPGTRLTVL.